Following are 13 T cell receptor beta chains from one sample sequenced in a study of T cells after yellow fever vaccination (dated by TCRdb to the late 2010s). Receptor amplification or capture employed 5' RACE. TCRdb records Illumina HiSeq 2500 as the sequencer. Clones were called with MiXCR by TCRdb after fastp trimmed the public reads at Q25, and only in-frame beta chains were retained. CDR3 protein duplicates are merged, each entry listing the most common genes and DNA. The sample has hundreds of thousands of distinct CDR3 sequences on record, about a fifth of them singletons. The ten largest clones capture 15% to 20% of the sample. The sample's treatment or condition label is to be understood as: live attenuated yellow fever vaccine strain. The starting material was PBMCs, obtained roughly 20 days after the first yellow fever vaccination. The receptors originated from a man aged 18 to 29 who received the YFV17D yellow fever vaccine.

V and J are TRBV20-1 and TRBJ2-1, with D perhaps matching TRBD1 (6 bases). V gave up 2 bases and J gave up 5 bases, with 16 bases separating them. CDR1 is DFQATT and CDR2 is SNEGSKA in the germline V gene (reference sequence). The CDR3 has 15 amino acids. CDR3 bases: TGCAGTGCTAGACGGTTCGGGACACCAGACAATGAGCAGTTCTTC. Its protein product is CSARRFGTPDNEQFF.

The rearrangement uses TRBV5-1 and TRBJ2-5; 11 nucleotides agree with TRBD2. Germline V lookup: CDR1 SGHRS, CDR2 YFSETQ. The CDR3 is 18 residues long. J lost 4 bases, V lost 4 bases, and 15 bases had no gene match. For the CDR3, the DNA is TGCGCCAGCAGCAAAGACATCACTAGCGGGGGCGGGGGAGAGACCCAGTACTTC. This codes for CASSKDITSGGGGETQYF.

CDR3 sequence (DNA): TGTGCCAGCAGCGGTCGGGATGGGGGGGTTGGGGCCAACGTCCTGACTTTC. Protein: CASSGRDGGVGANVLTF. This sequence joins TRBV9 and TRBJ2-6; TRBD2 matches at 7 bases. The CDR3 contains 17 residues. The J segment lost 3 bases and the V segment lost 3 bases, leaving 9 bases of the junction unmatched. The germline V gene encodes CDR1 SGDLS and CDR2 YYNGEE.

The chain is built from TRBV3-1 and TRBJ2-1; D not resolved. The CDR3 covers 16 residues. Trimming removed 0 bases at V and 7 bases at J, with 16 bases between. Looked up from germline, CDR1 is LGHDT and CDR2 is YNNKEL (reference sequence). The CDR3 sequence: CASSQDLQLGLNEQFF. The CDR3 DNA sequence: TGTGCCAGCAGCCAAGACCTTCAGTTGGGATTGAATGAGCAGTTCTTC.

V is TRBV28 and J is TRBJ2-7; D gene uncertain. Trimming took 5 bases from V and 5 from J, leaving 16 bases between them. CDR3 length: 14 residues. CDR1 is MDHEN, CDR2 SYDVKM, per germline. This CDR3 is CASSDPGSAHEQYV. As DNA, the CDR3 is TGTGCCAGCAGTGATCCCGGCAGTGCCCACGAGCAGTACGTC.

Ten or more counts support this clonotype. The gene calls are TRBV5-5 and TRBJ2-3; D not certain. Germline V CDR1 and CDR2: SGHKS, YYEKEE (reference sequence). Trimming took off 0 bases at V and 3 bases at J, with 8 bases between the two ends. The CDR3 has 14 residues. The CDR3 nucleotides are TGTGCCAGCAGCTTGGAGTGGGGTACAGATACGCAGTATTTT. It encodes CASSLEWGTDTQYF.

The chain recombines TRBV5-4 with TRBJ1-3; TRBD1 is a possible D gene (6 bases). V lost 4 bases and J 0 bases, leaving 11 bases between the germline ends. CDR1 is SGHNT and CDR2 is YYREEE in the germline V gene (reference sequence). The CDR3 sequence is 15 residues long. This CDR3 reads CASSPQGSSGNTIYF. The CDR3 DNA sequence: TGTGCCAGCAGCCCCCAGGGGAGCTCTGGAAACACCATATATTTT.

This clonotype was found a few times. The chain combines TRBV9 with TRBJ2-3, with D unclear. Germline values: CDR1 SGDLS, CDR2 YYNGEE. This CDR3 is built from 14 residues. The V end was cut by 0 bases, the J end by 2 bases, with 7 bases between. CDR3 amino acids: CASSVVANTDTQYF. The CDR3 nucleotides read TGTGCCAGCAGCGTAGTTGCGAACACAGATACGCAGTATTTT.

The V call is TRBV7-2, the J call TRBJ2-3; TRBD2 might be the D (6 bases). Per the germline V gene, CDR1 is SGHTA and CDR2 is FQGNSA. The germline V and J ends were trimmed by 3 bases and 6 bases, with 16 bases remaining between them. This CDR3 contains 15 residues. The DNA for the CDR3 is TGTGCCAGCAGCTTCCCCGGGACTGCGGCGGATACGCAGTATTTT. It specifies CASSFPGTAADTQYF.

The chain uses TRBV4-1 and TRBJ1-3; D unclear. Germline V CDR1 and CDR2: MGHRA, YSYEKL. The V end was cut by 1 base, the J end by 0 bases, with 4 bases between. The CDR3 has 14 amino acids. CDR3 bases: TGCGCCAGCAGCCAAGGACACTCTGGAAACACCATATATTTT. Its protein product is CASSQGHSGNTIYF.

This clonotype was seen more than once but under ten times. V usage is TRBV7-2 and J usage is TRBJ1-5; D ambiguous. There are 15 residues in the CDR3. Trimming removed 0 bases at V and 0 bases at J, with 6 bases between. Per germline, CDR1 SGHTA and CDR2 FQGNSA. Written as DNA, the CDR3 is TGTGCCAGCAGCTTAGCAATTGGTAGCAATCAGCCCCAGCATTTT. This codes for CASSLAIGSNQPQHF.

The rearrangement uses TRBV13 and TRBJ2-2; 8 bases match TRBD2. Per the germline V gene, CDR1 is PRHDT and CDR2 is FYEKMQ (reference sequence). This CDR3 comprises 17 residues. V gave up 0 bases and J gave up 4 bases; unmatched junction bases: 7. CDR3 loop: CASSLGPRGGRTGELFF. CDR3 bases: TGTGCCAGCAGCTTAGGCCCCCGGGGGGGGCGCACCGGGGAGCTGTTTTTT. The variable domain in full, completed from reference TRBV13 and TRBJ2-2, reads AAGVIQSPRHLIKEKRETATLKCYPIPRHDTVYWYQQGPGQDPQFLISFYEKMQSDKGSIPDRFSAQQFSDYHSELNMSSLELGDSALYFCASSLGPRGGRTGELFFGEGSRLTVL.

This chain links TRBV7-9 with TRBJ1-4; D ambiguous. V lost 6 bases, J lost 5 bases, and 10 bases lay in between. The CDR3 runs 13 residues. Per the germline V gene, CDR1 is SEHNR and CDR2 is FQNEAQ (reference sequence). CDR3 DNA sequence: TGTGCCAGCAGTACTCAAATAAATGAAAAACTGTTTTTT. This gives the protein CASSTQINEKLFF.